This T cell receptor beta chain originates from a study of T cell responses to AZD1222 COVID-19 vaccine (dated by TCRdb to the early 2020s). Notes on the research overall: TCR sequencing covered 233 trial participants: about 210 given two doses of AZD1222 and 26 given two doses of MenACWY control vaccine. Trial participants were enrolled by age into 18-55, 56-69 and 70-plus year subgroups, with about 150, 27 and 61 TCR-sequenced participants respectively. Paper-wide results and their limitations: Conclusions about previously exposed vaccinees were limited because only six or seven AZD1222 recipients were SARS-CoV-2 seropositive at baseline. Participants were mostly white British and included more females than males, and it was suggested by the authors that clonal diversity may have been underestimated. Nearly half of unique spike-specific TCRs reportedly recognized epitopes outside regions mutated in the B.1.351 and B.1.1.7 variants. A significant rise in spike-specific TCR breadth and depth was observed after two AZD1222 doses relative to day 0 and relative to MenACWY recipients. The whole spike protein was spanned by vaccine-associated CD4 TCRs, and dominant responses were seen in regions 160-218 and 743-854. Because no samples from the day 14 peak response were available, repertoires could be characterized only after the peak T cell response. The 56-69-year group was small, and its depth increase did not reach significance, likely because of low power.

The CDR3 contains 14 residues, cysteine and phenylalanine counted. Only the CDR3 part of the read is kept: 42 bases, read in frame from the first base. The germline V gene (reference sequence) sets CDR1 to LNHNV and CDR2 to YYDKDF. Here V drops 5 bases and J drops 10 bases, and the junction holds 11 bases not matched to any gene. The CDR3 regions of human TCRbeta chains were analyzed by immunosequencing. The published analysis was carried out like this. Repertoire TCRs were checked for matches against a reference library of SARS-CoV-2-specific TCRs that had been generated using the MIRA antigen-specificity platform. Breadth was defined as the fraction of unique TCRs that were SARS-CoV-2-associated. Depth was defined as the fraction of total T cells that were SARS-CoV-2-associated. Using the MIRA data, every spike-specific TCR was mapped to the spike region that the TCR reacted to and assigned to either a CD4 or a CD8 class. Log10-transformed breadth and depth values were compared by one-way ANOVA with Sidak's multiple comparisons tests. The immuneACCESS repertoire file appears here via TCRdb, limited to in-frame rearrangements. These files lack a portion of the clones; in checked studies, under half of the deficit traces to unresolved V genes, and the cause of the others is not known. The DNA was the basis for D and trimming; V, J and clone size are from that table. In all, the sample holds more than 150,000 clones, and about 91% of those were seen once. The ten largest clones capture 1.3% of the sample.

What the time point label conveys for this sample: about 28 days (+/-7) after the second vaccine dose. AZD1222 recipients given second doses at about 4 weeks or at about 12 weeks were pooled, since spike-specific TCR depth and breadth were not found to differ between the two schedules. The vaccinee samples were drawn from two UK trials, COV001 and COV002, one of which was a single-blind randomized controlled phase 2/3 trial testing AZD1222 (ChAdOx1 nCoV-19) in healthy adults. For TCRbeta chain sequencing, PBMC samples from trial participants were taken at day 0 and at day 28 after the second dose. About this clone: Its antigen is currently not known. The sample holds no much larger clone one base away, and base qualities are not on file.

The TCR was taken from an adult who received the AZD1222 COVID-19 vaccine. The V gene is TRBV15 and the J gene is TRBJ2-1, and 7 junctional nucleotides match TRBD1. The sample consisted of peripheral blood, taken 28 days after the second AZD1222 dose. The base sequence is TGTGCCACCAGCGTAGGCTTAGGGACAGAAGAGCAGTTCTTC. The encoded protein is CATSVGLGTEEQFF. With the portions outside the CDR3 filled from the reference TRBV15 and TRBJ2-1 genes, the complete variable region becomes DAMVIQNPRYQVTQFGKPVTLSCSQTLNHNVMYWYQQKSSQAPKLLFHYYDKDFNNEADTPDNFQSRRPNTSFCFLDIRSPGLGDTAMYLCATSVGLGTEEQFFGPGTRLTVL.